This entry features one TCR beta chain sequence. Antigen unknown. The same CDR3 can be traced to other DNA sequences in this sample. This record belongs to a study of shared clonotypes between healthy human individuals. At the level of the study: Each donor had three CD4 naive, three CD4 memory, two CD8 naive and one CD8 memory plate. Study-level results: Rarefaction gave evidence that sorted-subset sequencing remained incomplete despite large depth.

An even split of each subset's genomic DNA across several immunoSEQ plates was performed. Under the authors' procedure: Junction-only sequences produced by ImmunoSEQ had no quality scores, so filtering differed. Using immunoSEQ multiplex PCR, the repertoire was profiled, and TCRdb retains in-frame clones only, with some absent. The V and J calls and clone size are taken from that table; D and trimming were inferred from the DNA. Of more than 1,200,000 clones listed, around 98.5% are singletons. The V gene's germline CDR1 is SGHAT and CDR2 FQNNGV. The CDR3 contains 14 residues. The germline V and J ends were trimmed by 1 base and 0 bases, with 4 bases remaining between them.

The sequencing input was naive CD4+ T cells sorted from blood. Subset defined: CD45RA+ positively selected. This receptor was obtained from a man under 40 in good health. The rearrangement joins TRBV11-2 to TRBJ1-3, with D unresolved. The CDR3 sequence: CASSLVSSGNTIYF. CDR3 nucleotides: TGTGCCAGCAGCTTAGTGAGCTCTGGAAACACCATATATTTT.